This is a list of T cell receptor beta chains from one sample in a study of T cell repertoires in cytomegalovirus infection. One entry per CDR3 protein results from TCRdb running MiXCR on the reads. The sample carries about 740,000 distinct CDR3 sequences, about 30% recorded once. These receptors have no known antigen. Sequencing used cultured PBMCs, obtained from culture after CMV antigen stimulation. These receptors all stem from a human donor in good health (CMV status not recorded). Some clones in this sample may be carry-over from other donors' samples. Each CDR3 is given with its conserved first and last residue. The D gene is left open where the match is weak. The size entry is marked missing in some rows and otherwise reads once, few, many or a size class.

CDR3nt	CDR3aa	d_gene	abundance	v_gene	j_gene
TGCAGCGTTGGGGGACAGGCTGTCTACGAGCAGTACTTC	CSVGGQAVYEQYF	TRBD1	-	TRBV29-1	TRBJ2-7
TGTGCCAGCTCACCCTTTAGGGCGACCACTTACCGATTC	CASSPFRATTYRF	-	-	TRBV18	TRBJ2-7
TGTGCCAGCAGCTCGGGACTGTTGCACCTGCAGTTCTTC	CASSSGLLHLQFF	-	-	TRBV6-6	TRBJ2-1
TGTGCCAGCAGCCCCCGGGGGTCCCTTCGAAAACTGTTTTTT	CASSPRGSLRKLFF	-	-	TRBV12-3/TRBV12-4	TRBJ1-4
TGTGCCAGCAGCTCTTCCGGGACAGGGGACTCTTCAGCTTTCTTT	CASSSSGTGDSSAFF	TRBD1	-	TRBV7-3	TRBJ1-1
TGTGCCAGCAGTCGACAGGGGGACACTGAAGCTTTCTTT	CASSRQGDTEAFF	TRBD1	many	TRBV7-8	TRBJ1-1
TGTGCCATCAGCGGAACAGGGTCGAGTGAGCAGTTCTTC	CAISGTGSSEQFF	-	few	TRBV10-3	TRBJ2-1
TGTGCCAGCAGCCCGGTCATCCACGGTGAGCAGTTCTTC	CASSPVIHGEQFF	-	-	TRBV5-5	TRBJ2-1
TGTGCCAGCAGCCAAAGTTGGCAGGGGGGAGTTACGCAGTATTTT	CASSQSWQGGVTQYF	-	-	TRBV3-1	TRBJ2-3
TGTGCCAGCAGCCGGGGCATTGAGGCCGCTGAAGCTTTCTTT	CASSRGIEAAEAFF	-	-	TRBV4-2	TRBJ1-1
TGTGCCAGCAGCCAGACCACAGATACGCAGTATTTT	CASSQTTDTQYF	-	many	TRBV7-2	TRBJ2-3
TGTGCCAGCAGCTTTTGGAACAATGAGCAGTTCTTC	CASSFWNNEQFF	-	-	TRBV7-8	TRBJ2-1
TGTGCCAGCTCACCCCCCGGGACAGCCCTCTACGAGCAGTACTTC	CASSPPGTALYEQYF	TRBD1	-	TRBV18	TRBJ2-7
TGTGCCAGCAGCATAAGAAGTAATAGCGCGCTGTACAATGAGCAGTTCTTC	CASSIRSNSALYNEQFF	-	few	TRBV7-2	TRBJ2-1
TGCAGCGTCCAAGGACAAATTTCCTACAATGAGCAGTTCTTC	CSVQGQISYNEQFF	-	-	TRBV29-1	TRBJ2-1
TGCGCCAGCAGCCAAGGAGGACTCCGGGACAGGGGGCTTTGGAACACTGAAGCTTTCTTT	CASSQGGLRDRGLWNTEAFF	TRBD1	-	TRBV4-1	TRBJ1-1
TGTGCCAGCAGCTTAGGGGGGGACCTAGGCTCCTACGAGCAGTACTTC	CASSLGGDLGSYEQYF	-	-	TRBV11-2	TRBJ2-7
TGTGCCAGCAGTTTGGACCACTACGAGCAGTACTTC	CASSLDHYEQYF	-	few	TRBV27	TRBJ2-7
TGTGCCAGCAGCCCCACTAGCGGGGAGGGCACCGGGGAGCTGTTTTTT	CASSPTSGEGTGELFF	TRBD2	few	TRBV7-8	TRBJ2-2
TGTGCCAGCAGAACTCGGACCCAACGGGCCAGCTCCTACAATGAGCAGTTCTTC	CASRTRTQRASSYNEQFF	-	few	TRBV12-3/TRBV12-4	TRBJ2-1
TGTGCCAGCAGTGATACTTGGGGGGACACTGAAGCTTTCTTT	CASSDTWGDTEAFF	-	-	TRBV2	TRBJ1-1
TGTGCCAGCAGCTTGGCGGCGGCGGGAGGGTTTCAGAATGAGCAGTTCTTC	CASSLAAAGGFQNEQFF	TRBD2	few	TRBV5-4	TRBJ2-1
TGTGCCAGCAGCGCAACTGACGTAGTGGTGCAGTACTTC	CASSATDVVVQYF	-	many	TRBV7-2	TRBJ2-7
TGTGCCAGCAGCTTAGGACTAGCGGCCTACAATGAGCAGTTCTTC	CASSLGLAAYNEQFF	TRBD2	many	TRBV7-2	TRBJ2-1
TGTGCCAGCAGCTTAGCGACACTAGCGGGGGCTTATTACAATGAGCAGTTCTTC	CASSLATLAGAYYNEQFF	TRBD2	-	TRBV11-1	TRBJ2-1
TGTGCCAGCAGGCCGACTAGGCTGTTGACCGGGGAGCTGTTTTTT	CASRPTRLLTGELFF	-	few	TRBV7-8	TRBJ2-2
TGTGCCAGCAGATCCTCCGGGGAGCTGTTTTTT	CASRSSGELFF	-	many	TRBV7-2	TRBJ2-2
TGTGCCAGTAGTCAGACTAGCGGATATCACAAAGATACGCAGTATTTT	CASSQTSGYHKDTQYF	TRBD2	-	TRBV19	TRBJ2-3
TGTGCCAGCAGTCGGGACAGTGTCAACACTGAAGCTTTCTTT	CASSRDSVNTEAFF	TRBD1	-	TRBV6-1	TRBJ1-1
TGTGCCAGCAGCTTAGATCCCCCCACTGCGGGGTCTTATTCACCCCTCCACTTT	CASSLDPPTAGSYSPLHF	-	few	TRBV7-2	TRBJ1-6
TGTGCCAGCACCCTTCGACAGGGGGCCGCGAGCAATCAGCCCCAGCATTTT	CASTLRQGAASNQPQHF	TRBD1	once	TRBV6-1	TRBJ1-5
TGTGCCAGCAGCTTGGACTGGGAGCAGTACTTC	CASSLDWEQYF	-	many	TRBV7-2	TRBJ2-7
TGTGCCAGCAGTAAATCACCGGGACAGCTTAATGAAAAACTGTTTTTT	CASSKSPGQLNEKLFF	TRBD1	-	TRBV6-1	TRBJ1-4
TGTGCCAGCGACGGGCATGCTAGGAGCACAGATACGCAGTATTTT	CASDGHARSTDTQYF	-	-	TRBV6-2/TRBV6-3	TRBJ2-3
TGTGCCACAGCCCTCCGCGCTCCCCCCCAAGATACGCAGTATTTT	CATALRAPPQDTQYF	-	-	TRBV10-3	TRBJ2-3
TGCGCCAGCAGCGCCAGAGGCCCAGGGTACACTGAAGCTTTCTTT	CASSARGPGYTEAFF	-	-	TRBV5-1	TRBJ1-1
TGTGCCAGCAGTACGACAGGGATGTCCTACGAGCAGTACTTC	CASSTTGMSYEQYF	TRBD1	-	TRBV28	TRBJ2-7
TGTGCCAGCAGCGGACAGGGGGGACAAGAGACCCAGTACTTC	CASSGQGGQETQYF	TRBD1	-	TRBV12-3/TRBV12-4	TRBJ2-5
TGTGCCAGCAGCCACGGACAGGGAAATTCACCCCTCCACTTT	CASSHGQGNSPLHF	TRBD1	-	TRBV25-1	TRBJ1-6
TGTGCCAGCTCACCTGACAGGGACGCTGAAGCTTTCTTT	CASSPDRDAEAFF	TRBD1	few	TRBV18	TRBJ1-1